The next 27 T cell receptor beta chains were all read from a single sample in a study of cytomegalovirus exposure and HLA in healthy donors. Sequencing was performed with immunoSEQ multiplex PCR; in TCRdb, only in-frame clones are kept and a portion is missing. The table shows 150,000 to 200,000 clones, with 88% occurring only once. Material for sequencing was PBMCs. Receptor source: a young man in good health and CMV-seronegative.

The chain uses TRBV29-1 and TRBJ1-1; D gene unclear. V was cut by 3 bases and J by 5 bases, with 10 bases left in between. The V gene's germline CDR1 is SQVTM and CDR2 ANQGSEA. The CDR3 covers 12 residues. The CDR3 here is CSVEEGKTEAFF. The CDR3 DNA follows: TGCAGCGTTGAGGAGGGAAAGACTGAAGCTTTCTTT. Combining the CDR3 with reference TRBV29-1 and TRBJ1-1 gives the whole variable domain SAVISQKPSRDICQRGTSLTIQCQVDSQVTMMFWYRQQPGQSLTLIATANQGSEATYESGFVIDKFPISRPNLTFSTLTVSNMSPEDSSIYLCSVEEGKTEAFFGQGTRLTVV.

The DNA for the CDR3 is TGTGCCAGCAGCCCGACAGGGGTGGACTATGGCTACACCTTC. Translating gives CASSPTGVDYGYTF. This sequence joins TRBV14 and TRBJ1-2; 8 nucleotides agree with TRBD1. The germline V gene has CDR1 SGHDN and CDR2 FVKESK. There are 14 residues in the CDR3. The junction had 4 bases not matched to a gene; V was cut back by 4 bases and J by 3 bases.

The chain couples TRBV7-9 to TRBJ1-4; no reliable D call. The CDR3 runs 15 residues. Trimming removed 0 bases from V and 8 bases from J, with 13 bases in between. Germline values: CDR1 SEHNR, CDR2 FQNEAQ (reference sequence). CDR3 sequence: CASSLAKRAGEKLFF. Here the CDR3 DNA reads TGTGCCAGCAGCTTAGCGAAGAGGGCGGGGGAAAAACTGTTTTTT. The full variable domain, in which reference TRBV7-9 and TRBJ1-4 provide the parts outside the CDR3, is DTGVSQNPRHKITKRGQNVTFRCDPISEHNRLYWYRQTLGQGPEFLTYFQNEAQLEKSRLLSDRFSAERPKGSFSTLEIQRTEQGDSAMYLCASSLAKRAGEKLFFGSGTQLSVL.

This chain uses TRBV15 with TRBJ1-6; 10 bases line up with TRBD1. J was trimmed by 9 bases and V by 3 bases; bases with no gene match: 8. From germline, CDR1 is LNHNV and CDR2 YYDKDF (reference sequence). This CDR3 has 16 amino acids. CDR3: CATSSQDRGFRSPLHF. The CDR3 DNA reads TGTGCCACCAGCAGCCAGGACAGGGGGTTTCGTTCACCCCTCCACTTT.

The DNA of the CDR3 is TGCGCCAGCAGCACGGGCGGGGGGGCCCTTGAGACCCAGTACTTC. Protein: CASSTGGGALETQYF. The chain is built from TRBV5-1 and TRBJ2-5; 9 nucleotides align to TRBD2. CDR3 size: 15 residues. Unmatched junction bases numbered 9, after V lost 4 bases and J lost 5 bases. From germline, CDR1 is SGHRS and CDR2 YFSETQ.

This chain uses TRBV10-3 with TRBJ2-3, with 7 bases aligning to TRBD2. In germline, CDR1 is ENHRY, CDR2 SYGVKD. V was clipped by 3 bases and J by 2 bases; unmatched bases: 5. CDR3 length equals 15 residues. DNA for the CDR3: TGTGCCATCAGTGATTCGAGCGGGGTCACAGATACGCAGTATTTT. The encoded protein is CAISDSSGVTDTQYF.

V and J are TRBV2 and TRBJ1-2; D unclear. The CDR3 sequence is 15 residues long. The ends were cut back, 7 bases at V and 0 bases at J, with 15 bases in the middle. Germline CDR1 and CDR2: SNHLY and FYNNEI. The CDR3 loop is CASTIRQASNYGYTF. The CDR3 bases are TGTGCCAGCACCATTAGGCAGGCTTCTAACTATGGCTACACCTTC.

This clone occurred a few times. CDR3: CASSDSYGYTF. Here the CDR3 DNA reads TGTGCCAGCAGTGACAGCTATGGCTACACCTTC. V and J are TRBV2 and TRBJ1-2; no firm D call. Germline-derived CDR1 and CDR2 are SNHLY and FYNNEI. V was shortened by 3 bases and J by 4 bases, with 3 bases between the two germline ends. The length of the CDR3 is 11 residues.

This clone was found a few times. V usage is TRBV18 and J usage is TRBJ2-7, with D perhaps TRBD1 (6 bases). The CDR3 consists of 13 residues. Germline lookup yields CDR1 KGHSH and CDR2 LQKENI. V shed 3 bases and J shed 5 bases, with 11 bases lying between them. CDR3 sequence reads: CASSPTQGHEQYF. The CDR3 region has the DNA TGTGCCAGCTCACCGACACAGGGCCACGAGCAGTACTTC.

In regard to this clone: The same CDR3 arises from other DNA sequences in this sample as well. The genes are TRBV4-3 and TRBJ2-7, with D hard to call. The CDR3 consists of 14 residues. V lost 1 base, J lost 1 base, and 8 bases lay in between. Germline V gene sequence: CDR1 LGHNA, CDR2 YSLEER. The CDR3 loop reads CASSQVTGSYEQYF. The CDR3 DNA follows: TGCGCCAGCAGCCAAGTAACGGGTTCCTACGAGCAGTACTTC.

The chain couples TRBV2 to TRBJ2-7; 8 bases match TRBD2. CDR3 length: 14 amino acids. Looked up from germline, CDR1 is SNHLY and CDR2 is FYNNEI. V lost 6 bases to trimming and J lost 5 bases; unmatched junction nucleotides: 9. As DNA, the CDR3 is TGTGCCAGCAGACGCCGGGAGGGAGGCGACGAGCAGTACTTC. Protein product: CASRRREGGDEQYF.

This sequence joins TRBV2 and TRBJ1-1, with 7 bases identical to TRBD1. Germline V gene data show CDR1 as SNHLY and CDR2 as FYNNEI. The length of the CDR3 is 15 residues. The V and J ends lost 6 bases and 0 bases, in that order; junction bases with no gene match: 7. CDR3 residues: CASSPPGQMNTEAFF. In DNA form, the CDR3 reads TGTGCCAGCAGCCCACCGGGACAGATGAACACTGAAGCTTTCTTT.

This chain connects TRBV5-1 to TRBJ1-4, with unresolved D. The germline gives CDR1 SGHRS, CDR2 YFSETQ. V lost 0 bases and J 4 bases, leaving 7 bases between the germline ends. The length of the CDR3 is 14 residues. The CDR3, as DNA: TGCGCCAGCAGCTTGGGGGCCTTTAATGAAAAACTGTTTTTT. Translating gives CASSLGAFNEKLFF.

The chain recombines TRBV27 with TRBJ1-1; weak D call: TRBD1 (5 bases). Germline V gene sequence: CDR1 MNHEY, CDR2 SMNVEV (reference sequence). Trimming took 4 bases from V and 6 from J, leaving 15 bases between them. The CDR3 extends over 14 amino acids. This CDR3 is CASSSIGGAAEAFF. The CDR3 DNA follows: TGTGCCAGCAGTTCCATCGGGGGTGCCGCTGAAGCTTTCTTT.

The chain carries TRBV19 and TRBJ2-1; 14 positions match TRBD2. V shed 0 bases, J shed 8 bases, and the junction held 3 bases outside the gene matches. In germline, CDR1 is LNHDA, CDR2 SQIVND (reference sequence). CDR3 length: 16 residues. Written as DNA, the CDR3 is TGTGCCAGTAGTATAGACGGGACTAGCGGGAGATATGAGCAGTTCTTC. This codes for CASSIDGTSGRYEQFF.

For the CDR3, the DNA is TGTGCCAGCAGCTTAGGGACTAGCGGGAGGGTTAGGGCAGATACGCAGTATTTT. Its translation is CASSLGTSGRVRADTQYF. The chain is built from TRBV7-2 and TRBJ2-3; TRBD2 agrees at 15 bases. The V and J ends lost 1 base and 4 bases, in that order; junction bases with no gene match: 6. This CDR3 is 18 amino acids long. Germline lookup yields CDR1 SGHTA and CDR2 FQGNSA.

The V and J genes are TRBV13 and TRBJ1-2; 8 bases map to TRBD1. CDR1 and CDR2 (germline): PRHDT, FYEKMQ (reference sequence). CDR3 size: 15 residues. V lost 5 bases to trimming and J lost 5 bases; unmatched junction nucleotides: 10. The CDR3 DNA is TGTGCCAGCAGCCTCCCTCCGGGACAGGAATATGGCTACACCTTC. It encodes CASSLPPGQEYGYTF.

A single count supports this clone. The chain carries TRBV4-2 and TRBJ1-1; 9 bases match TRBD1. This CDR3 comprises 14 residues. CDR1 LGHNA and CDR2 YNFKEQ come from the germline V gene. V lost 0 bases, J lost 7 bases, and 3 bases stayed unmatched. CDR3 DNA sequence: TGTGCCAGCAGCCAAGAACAGGGGGCAATTGAAGCTTTCTTT. Translation gives CASSQEQGAIEAFF.

The V call is TRBV27, the J call TRBJ1-5; 10 bases are a match to TRBD1. The junction had 6 bases not matched to a gene; V was cut back by 8 bases and J by 5 bases. Germline loops: CDR1 MNHEY, CDR2 SMNVEV (reference sequence). CDR3 length: 14 amino acids. The CDR3 bases are TGTGCCAGCGCAAGACAGGGGGCGGATCAGCCCCAGCATTTT. Protein: CASARQGADQPQHF.

This chain uses TRBV10-3 with TRBJ2-7, with TRBD1 matching over 9 bases. The junction had 5 bases not matched to a gene; V was cut back by 2 bases and J by 9 bases. There are 13 residues in the CDR3. The germline V gene encodes CDR1 ENHRY and CDR2 SYGVKD. The CDR3 region has the DNA TGTGCCATCAGTGAGAGGGACAGGGTTGGGCAGTACGTC. Protein product: CAISERDRVGQYV.

The chain joins TRBV4-3 to TRBJ2-4; perhaps TRBD1 as D (6 bases). The ends were cut back, 0 bases at V and 1 base at J, with 13 bases in the middle. The CDR3 covers 17 residues. CDR1 LGHNA and CDR2 YSLEER come from the germline V gene. The CDR3 DNA reads as TGCGCCAGCAGCCAAGATTACTCAGGGGTTGCCAAAAACATTCAGTACTTC. Amino acid sequence: CASSQDYSGVAKNIQYF.

V is TRBV28 and J is TRBJ2-5; unclear D gene. V was trimmed by 3 bases and J by 3 bases, leaving 8 bases between them. CDR3 length: 13 residues. CDR1 and CDR2 from the germline V gene are MDHEN and SYDVKM. The CDR3 here is CASSFRLEETQYF. CDR3 DNA sequence: TGTGCCAGCAGTTTCCGTCTAGAAGAGACCCAGTACTTC.

The V and J genes are TRBV5-1 and TRBJ1-4; D not certain. The germline V gene encodes CDR1 SGHRS and CDR2 YFSETQ. With 4 bases removed from V and 2 bases from J, the gap between germline ends came to 15 bases. This CDR3 has 16 residues. The CDR3 is CASSTGPGGTNEKLFF. CDR3 nucleotide sequence: TGCGCCAGCAGCACGGGCCCCGGCGGGACTAATGAAAAACTGTTTTTT. The full variable domain, rest sourced from reference TRBV5-1 and TRBJ1-4, is KAGVTQTPRYLIKTRGQQVTLSCSPISGHRSVSWYQQTPGQGLQFLFEYFSETQRNKGNFPGRFSGRQFSNSRSEMNVSTLELGDSALYLCASSTGPGGTNEKLFFGSGTQLSVL.

The chain has TRBV27 and TRBJ2-3; the D gene is possibly TRBD2 (5 bases). V lost 6 bases to trimming and J lost 0 bases, with 13 bases between them. Germline CDR1 and CDR2: MNHEY and SMNVEV (reference sequence). The CDR3 consists of 15 residues. The CDR3 spells CASRRVGSSTDTQYF. CDR3 DNA sequence: TGTGCCAGCAGGAGGGTGGGGTCTAGCACAGATACGCAGTATTTT.

V usage is TRBV6-5 and J usage is TRBJ1-5, with D tentatively TRBD1 (6 bases). The CDR3 is made up of 15 amino acids. CDR1 and CDR2 from the germline V gene are MNHEY and SVGAGI. Trimming cost V 6 bases and J 1 base, with 13 bases left between them. As DNA, the CDR3 is TGTGCCAGCAGCAGGGGTTCATTGAGCAATCAGCCCCAGCATTTT. The encoded protein is CASSRGSLSNQPQHF.

The chain links TRBV28 to TRBJ1-5, with D possibly matching TRBD1 (6 bases). Germline V gene data show CDR1 as MDHEN and CDR2 as SYDVKM. V lost 6 bases, J lost 0 bases, and 9 bases lay in between. The CDR3 is 14 residues long. The CDR3 protein is CASRDSDSNQPQHF. CDR3 DNA: TGTGCCAGCAGGGACAGCGATAGCAATCAGCCCCAGCATTTT.

The chain combines TRBV28 with TRBJ2-3; 8 bases are shared with TRBD1. This CDR3 is built from 14 residues. CDR1 and CDR2 (germline): MDHEN, SYDVKM. Trimming cost V 5 bases and J 3 bases; bases outside gene matches: 4. This chain's CDR3 is CASSDGQGTDTQYF. The CDR3 DNA reads as TGTGCCAGCAGTGACGGACAGGGAACAGATACGCAGTATTTT.